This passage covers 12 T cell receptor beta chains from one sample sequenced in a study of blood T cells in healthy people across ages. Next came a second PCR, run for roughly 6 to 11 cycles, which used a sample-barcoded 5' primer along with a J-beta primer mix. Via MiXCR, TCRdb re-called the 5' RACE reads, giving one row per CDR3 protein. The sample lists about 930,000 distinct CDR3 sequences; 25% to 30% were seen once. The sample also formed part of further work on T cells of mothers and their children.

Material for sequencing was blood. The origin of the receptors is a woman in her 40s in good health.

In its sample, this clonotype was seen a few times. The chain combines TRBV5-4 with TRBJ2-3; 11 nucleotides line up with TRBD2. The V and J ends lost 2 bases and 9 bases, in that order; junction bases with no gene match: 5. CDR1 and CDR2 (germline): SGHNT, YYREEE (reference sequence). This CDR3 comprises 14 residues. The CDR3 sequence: CASSFDSGGGTQYF. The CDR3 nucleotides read TGTGCCAGCAGCTTTGATAGCGGGGGGGGGACGCAGTATTTT.

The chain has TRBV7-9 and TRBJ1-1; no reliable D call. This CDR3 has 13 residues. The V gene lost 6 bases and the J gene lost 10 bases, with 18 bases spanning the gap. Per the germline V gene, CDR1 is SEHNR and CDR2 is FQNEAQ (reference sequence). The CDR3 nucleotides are TGTGCCAGCAGACTCGACTATTCAAGTCGAGCTTTCTTT. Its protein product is CASRLDYSSRAFF.

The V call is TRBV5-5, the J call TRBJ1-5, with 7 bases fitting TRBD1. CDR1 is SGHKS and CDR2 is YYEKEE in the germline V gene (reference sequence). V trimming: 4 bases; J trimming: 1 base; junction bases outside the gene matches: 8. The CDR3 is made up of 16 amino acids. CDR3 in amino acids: CASSTRGERSNQPQHF. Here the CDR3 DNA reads TGTGCCAGCAGCACCAGGGGGGAACGGAGCAATCAGCCCCAGCATTTT. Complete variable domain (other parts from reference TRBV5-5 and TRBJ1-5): DAGVTQSPTHLIKTRGQQVTLRCSPISGHKSVSWYQQVLGQGPQFIFQYYEKEERGRGNFPDRFSARQFPNYSSELNVNALLLGDSALYLCASSTRGERSNQPQHFGDGTRLSIL.

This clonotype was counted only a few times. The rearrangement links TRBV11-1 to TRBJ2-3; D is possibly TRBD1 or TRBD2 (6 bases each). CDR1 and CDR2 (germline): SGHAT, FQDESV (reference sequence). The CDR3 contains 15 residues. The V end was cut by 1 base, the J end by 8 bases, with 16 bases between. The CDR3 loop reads CASSLGGGRQGTQYF. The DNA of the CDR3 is TGTGCCAGCAGCTTAGGAGGGGGGCGCCAAGGTACGCAGTATTTT.

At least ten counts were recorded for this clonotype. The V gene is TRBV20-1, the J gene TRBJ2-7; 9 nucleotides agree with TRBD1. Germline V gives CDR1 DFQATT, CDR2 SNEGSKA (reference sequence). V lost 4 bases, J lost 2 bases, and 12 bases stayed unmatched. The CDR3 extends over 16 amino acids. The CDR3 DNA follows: TGCAGTGCTACCGGGACAGGGAGAATTTCTGCCTACGAGCAGTACTTC. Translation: CSATGTGRISAYEQYF.

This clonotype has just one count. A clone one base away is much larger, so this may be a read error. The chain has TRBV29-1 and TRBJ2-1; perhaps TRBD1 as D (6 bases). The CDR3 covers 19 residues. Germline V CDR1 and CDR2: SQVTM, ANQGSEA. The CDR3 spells CSVEDHGGSALGSYNGQFF. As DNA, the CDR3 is TGCAGCGTTGAAGATCATGGGGGCTCGGCCTTGGGGTCCTACAATGGGCAGTTCTTC.

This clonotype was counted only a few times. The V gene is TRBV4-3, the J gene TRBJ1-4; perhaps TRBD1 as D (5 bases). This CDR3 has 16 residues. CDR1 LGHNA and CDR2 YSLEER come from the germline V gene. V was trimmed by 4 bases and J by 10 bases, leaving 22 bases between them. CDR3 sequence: CASSPTLDGGLGKLFF. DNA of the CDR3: TGCGCCAGCAGCCCCACACTCGACGGGGGGTTGGGAAAACTGTTTTTT.

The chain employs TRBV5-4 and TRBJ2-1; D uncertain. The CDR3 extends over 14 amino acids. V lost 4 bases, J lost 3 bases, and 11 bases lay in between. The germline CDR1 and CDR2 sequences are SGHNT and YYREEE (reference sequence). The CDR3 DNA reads TGTGCCAGCAGCACCGAGGCCTACTACAATGAGCAGTTCTTC. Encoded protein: CASSTEAYYNEQFF.

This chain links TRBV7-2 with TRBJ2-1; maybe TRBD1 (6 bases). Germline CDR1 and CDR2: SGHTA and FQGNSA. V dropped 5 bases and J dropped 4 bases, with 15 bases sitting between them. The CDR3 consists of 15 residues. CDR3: CASSRTGNPYNEQFF. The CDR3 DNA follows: TGTGCCAGCAGCCGAACAGGGAACCCATACAATGAGCAGTTCTTC.

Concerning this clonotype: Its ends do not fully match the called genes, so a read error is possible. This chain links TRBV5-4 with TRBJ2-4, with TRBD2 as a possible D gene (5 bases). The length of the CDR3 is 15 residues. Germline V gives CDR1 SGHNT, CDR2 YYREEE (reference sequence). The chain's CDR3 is CASSLYRGTENMQYF. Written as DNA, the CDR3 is TGTGCCAGCAGCTTGTATCGGGGAACGGAAAACATGCAGTACTTC. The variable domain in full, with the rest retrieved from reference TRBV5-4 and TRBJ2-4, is ETGVTQSPTHLIKTRGQQVTLRCSSQSGHNTVSWYQQALGQGPQFIFQYYREEENGRGNFPPRFSGLQFPNYSSELNVNALELDDSALYLCASSLYRGTENMQYFGAGTRLSVL.

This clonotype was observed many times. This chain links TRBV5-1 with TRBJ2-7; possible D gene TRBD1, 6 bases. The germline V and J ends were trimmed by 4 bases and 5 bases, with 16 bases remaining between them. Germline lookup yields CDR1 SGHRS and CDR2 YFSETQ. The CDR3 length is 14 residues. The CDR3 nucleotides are TGCGCCAGCAGCGGGGGAAGGGGGAACAACGAGCAGTACTTC. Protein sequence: CASSGGRGNNEQYF.

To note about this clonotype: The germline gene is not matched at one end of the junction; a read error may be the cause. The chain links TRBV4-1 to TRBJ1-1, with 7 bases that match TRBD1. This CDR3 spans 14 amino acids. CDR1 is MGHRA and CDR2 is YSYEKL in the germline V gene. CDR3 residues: CASSRPDRNTGAFF. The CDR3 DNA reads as TGCGCCAGCAGCCGCCCGGACAGGAACACTGGAGCTTTCTTT.